The source of this T cell receptor beta chain is a study of Ad26.COV2.S vaccination and SARS-CoV-2 variants. About the research overall: Intramuscular Ad26.COV2.S at 5x10^10 or 1x10^11 viral particles.

The method was immunoSEQ multiplex PCR; TCRdb's version includes in-frame clones alone and lacks a portion of them. The sample shows about 320,000 clones, 86% of them seen only once. Treatment specified: 15 to 20 received Ad26.COV2.S at low or high dose, single or two shots; a few received placebo; per-sample allocation not given. On day 63 after the first injection, vaccine and placebo recipients gave samples. To note about this clone: Its antigen is unidentified.

Germline V gene data show CDR1 as SGHTA and CDR2 as FQGTGA. V dropped 4 bases and J dropped 2 bases, with 8 bases sitting between them. The CDR3 contains 14 residues. Overall study results and limits: For non-spike TCRs, breadth in vaccine recipients resembled that in placebo recipients. Analytic work on TCR breadth and depth might have understated the full extent of total T cell responses. It was vaccine recipients, not placebo recipients, who had the higher spike-specific TCR breadth.

The TCR originated in a person between 18 and 60 years old who received the Ad26.COV2.S COVID-19 vaccine or a placebo. This rearrangement joins TRBV7-3 to TRBJ2-2; perhaps TRBD1 as D (5 bases). The input for sequencing was peripheral blood, taken in a trial of Ad26.COV2.S vaccine versus placebo. The DNA for the CDR3 is TGTGCCAGCAGCTGGCAGGGAAACACCGGGGAGCTGTTTTTT. Its protein is CASSWQGNTGELFF. The full variable domain, in which reference TRBV7-3 and TRBJ2-2 provide the parts outside the CDR3, is GAGVSQTPSNKVTEKGKYVELRCDPISGHTALYWYRQSLGQGPEFLIYFQGTGAADDSGLPNDRFFAVRPEGSVSTLKIQRTERGDSAVYLCASSWQGNTGELFFGEGSRLTVL.